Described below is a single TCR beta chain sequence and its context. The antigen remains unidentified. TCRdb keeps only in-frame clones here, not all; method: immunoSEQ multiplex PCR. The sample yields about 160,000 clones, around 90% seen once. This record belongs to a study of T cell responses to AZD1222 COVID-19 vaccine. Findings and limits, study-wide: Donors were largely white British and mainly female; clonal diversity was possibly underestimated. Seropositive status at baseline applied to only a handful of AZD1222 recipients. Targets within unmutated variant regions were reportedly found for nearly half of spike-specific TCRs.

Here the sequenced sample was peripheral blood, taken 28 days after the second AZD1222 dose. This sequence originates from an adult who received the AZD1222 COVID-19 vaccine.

The DNA of the CDR3 is TGTGCCAGCAGTGAATGGGGGCTGGCTGAAGCTTTCTTT. Translation: CASSEWGLAEAFF. The J gene is TRBJ1-1, the V gene TRBV25-1; tentatively, D is TRBD1 (6 bases). Looked up from germline, CDR1 is MGHDK and CDR2 is SYGVNS. The CDR3 extends over 13 amino acids. Between the trimmed V and J ends, which lost 1 base and 6 bases, there was a span of 9 bases.